These 20 T cell receptor beta chains share one sample of origin, sequenced in a study of CD4 and CD8 cells across lung adenocarcinoma regions. Using its own MiXCR run on the PCR reads, TCRdb lists one record per CDR3 protein. Counted here are 4,500 to 5,500 distinct CDR3 sequences, around 50% occurring once; the ten biggest clones make up about 14%. Material for sequencing was CD4+ T cells from the margin of a lung tumor. The source is a female donor with lung adenocarcinoma. The CD4 and CD8 labels of this study may be unreliable.

The chain carries TRBV3-1 and TRBJ2-2, with TRBD2 matching 14 bases. Germline V lookup: CDR1 LGHDT, CDR2 YNNKEL (reference sequence). The CDR3 is made up of 19 amino acids. Unmatched junction bases numbered 8, after V lost 0 bases and J lost 5 bases. The CDR3 sequence is CASSQERLAGGPSTGELFF. CDR3 nucleotide sequence: TGTGCCAGCAGCCAAGAGAGACTAGCGGGAGGGCCGAGTACCGGGGAGCTGTTTTTT.

The rearrangement uses TRBV5-5 and TRBJ2-3, with D maybe TRBD1 (6 bases). The V end lost 2 bases, the J end lost 2 bases, and 12 bases lay between the germline ends. The CDR3 consists of 15 residues. Looked up from germline, CDR1 is SGHKS and CDR2 is YYEKEE (reference sequence). The CDR3, as DNA: TGTGCCAGCAGCTTACATAACAGGGACACAGATACGCAGTATTTT. Its protein is CASSLHNRDTDTQYF.

This chain joins TRBV9 and TRBJ2-3; 12 bases fit TRBD2. Germline V gene sequence: CDR1 SGDLS, CDR2 YYNGEE. The CDR3 is 14 amino acids. With 4 bases clipped from V and 6 bases from J, the junction kept 3 bases outside the gene matches. In DNA form, the CDR3 reads TGTGCCAGCAGCCTAGCGGGAGGGTGGGATACGCAGTATTTT. Protein sequence: CASSLAGGWDTQYF.

This clonotype has more than one count but fewer than ten. The chain couples TRBV7-8 to TRBJ2-1, with D perhaps given as TRBD1 or TRBD2 (5 bases each). This CDR3 has 16 residues. Germline V gene sequence: CDR1 SGHVS, CDR2 FQNEAQ. V lost 0 bases, J lost 13 bases, and 22 bases lay in between. CDR3 sequence: CASSLAARVNGETQFF. CDR3 in DNA: TGTGCCAGCAGCTTAGCGGCCAGGGTCAATGGGGAGACCCAGTTCTTC. Full variable domain (outside the CDR3, taken from reference TRBV7-8 and TRBJ2-1): GAGVSQSPRYKVAKRGQDVALRCDPISGHVSLFWYQQALGQGPEFLTYFQNEAQLDKSGLPSDRFFAERPEGSVSTLKIQRTQQEDSAVYLCASSLAARVNGETQFFGPGTRLTVL.

This clonotype is large in the sample. The chain is built from TRBV6-5 and TRBJ2-1; TRBD1 agrees at 7 bases. The V gene's germline CDR1 is MNHEY and CDR2 SVGAGI. This CDR3 is 16 amino acids long. Trimming at V came to 1 base and at J to 5 bases, leaving 8 bases not matched to a gene. CDR3 region: CASSYLSGGQDNEQFF. The CDR3 nucleotides are TGTGCCAGCAGTTACTTGTCAGGAGGACAGGACAATGAGCAGTTCTTC.

This clonotype is medium-sized by share. The J gene is TRBJ2-4, the V gene TRBV6-1; the D is unclear. Germline V CDR1 and CDR2: MNHNS, SASEGT. This CDR3 has 15 amino acids. V was clipped by 1 base and J by 0 bases, with 7 bases between them. This CDR3 reads CASSEVGLAKNIQYF. In DNA, the CDR3 is TGTGCCAGCAGTGAAGTTGGTTTAGCCAAAAACATTCAGTACTTC.

The chain is built from TRBV6-5 and TRBJ2-3; tentative D call: TRBD1 (5 bases). CDR3 length equals 13 residues. Looked up from germline, CDR1 is MNHEY and CDR2 is SVGAGI. Trimming took 2 bases from V and 3 from J, leaving 6 bases between them. The DNA of the CDR3 is TGTGCCAGCAGTTACGGGGCAACAGATACGCAGTATTTT. The encoded protein is CASSYGATDTQYF.

The chain combines TRBV20-1 with TRBJ2-7, with 12 nucleotides matching TRBD2. The CDR3 consists of 16 residues. The V and J ends lost 3 bases and 0 bases, in that order; junction bases with no gene match: 6. Per the germline V gene, CDR1 is DFQATT and CDR2 is SNEGSKA (reference sequence). The DNA for the CDR3 is TGCAGTGCTAGCAGTACTAGCGGGGGGAGCTCCTACGAGCAGTACTTC. It encodes CSASSTSGGSSYEQYF.

This clonotype ranks as medium-sized (0.01 to 0.1%). The V gene is TRBV10-2, the J gene TRBJ2-3; 9 bases match TRBD2. CDR1 and CDR2 from the germline V gene are WSHSY and SAAADI. There are 14 residues in the CDR3. With 6 bases clipped from V and 4 bases from J, the junction kept 5 bases outside the gene matches. The CDR3 loop reads CASSRTSAADTQYF. The DNA of the CDR3 is TGCGCCAGCAGCCGGACTAGCGCGGCAGATACGCAGTATTTT.

This clonotype was observed a few times. The chain uses TRBV11-2 and TRBJ2-1, with 12 bases aligning to TRBD2. Trimming removed 1 base from V and 7 bases from J; junction bases left unmatched: 5. The length of the CDR3 is 16 residues. The germline gives CDR1 SGHAT, CDR2 FQNNGV. DNA of the CDR3: TGTGCCAGCAGCTTAGTACTAGCGGGAGGAGCAAATGAGCAGTTCTTC. This gives the protein CASSLVLAGGANEQFF.

J is TRBJ2-7 and V is TRBV5-1, with D perhaps being TRBD1 or TRBD2 (5 bases each). The V end lost 4 bases, the J end lost 0 bases, and 17 bases lay between the germline ends. Looked up from germline, CDR1 is SGHRS and CDR2 is YFSETQ. The CDR3 is 16 amino acids. CDR3 sequence (DNA): TGCGCCAGCAGCCCCAACGTTGGGGGAAGCTCCTACGAGCAGTACTTC. It codes for CASSPNVGGSSYEQYF.

This clonotype qualifies as medium-sized. J is TRBJ2-3 and V is TRBV6-1; TRBD2 matches at 7 bases. The CDR3 spans 18 residues. Germline V lookup: CDR1 MNHNS, CDR2 SASEGT. J lost 2 bases, V lost 2 bases, and 13 bases had no gene match. CDR3 coding DNA: TGTGCCAGCAGTGAATATGATAGGCTAGCGGAGGCCACAGATACGCAGTATTTT. This translates into CASSEYDRLAEATDTQYF.

The chain combines TRBV7-2 with TRBJ2-1; D ambiguous. The J call is doubtful: the DNA matches TRBJ2-7 better. The CDR3 is made up of 11 amino acids. Germline lookup yields CDR1 SGHTA and CDR2 FQGNSA. The CDR3 loop is CASSLRDEQYF. In DNA, the CDR3 is TGTGCCAGCAGCTTAAGGGATGAGCAGTACTTC.

In its sample, this clonotype was seen a few times. The V call is TRBV12-3 or TRBV12-4, the J call TRBJ2-1; 16 positions agree with TRBD2. The CDR3 spans 19 residues. J was trimmed by 7 bases and V by 8 bases; bases with no gene match: 17. CDR3 in DNA: TGTGCCAGCTCTTCCGGGACTAGCGGGAGGGCCGGCAAGCCGAATGAGCAGTTCTTC. Amino acid sequence: CASSSGTSGRAGKPNEQFF.

This clonotype rates as medium-sized. This chain uses TRBV6-5 with TRBJ2-7; 8 bases are shared with TRBD1. V shed 0 bases and J 0 bases; nucleotides not matched to a gene: 4. Germline assignment: CDR1 MNHEY and CDR2 SVGAGI. CDR3 length: 16 residues. The CDR3 is CASSYSGTGDSYEQYF. The DNA of the CDR3 is TGTGCCAGCAGTTACTCGGGGACAGGAGACTCCTACGAGCAGTACTTC.

The J gene is TRBJ1-2, the V gene TRBV4-1; D uncertain. There are 15 residues in the CDR3. Trimming left V 0 bases short and J 5 bases short, with 13 bases between. Germline loops: CDR1 MGHRA, CDR2 YSYEKL. The CDR3 sequence: CASSQDPRGTYGYTF. The CDR3 DNA is TGCGCCAGCAGCCAAGATCCCCGGGGAACTTATGGCTACACCTTC.

This clonotype was detected only a few times. The CDR3: CASSGLAGVHEQFF. In DNA form, the CDR3 reads TGTGCCAGCAGTGGGCTAGCGGGAGTACATGAGCAGTTCTTC. V and J are TRBV6-1 and TRBJ2-1; 10 bases line up with TRBD2. There are 14 residues in the CDR3. After removal of 4 bases from V and 8 bases from J, the junction contained 5 bases not matched to a gene. CDR1 and CDR2 from the germline V gene are MNHNS and SASEGT.

The rearrangement uses TRBV7-2 and TRBJ2-3; 12 nucleotides match TRBD2. V lost 3 bases to trimming and J lost 4 bases; unmatched junction nucleotides: 5. Looked up from germline, CDR1 is SGHTA and CDR2 is FQGNSA. The CDR3 has 16 residues. The CDR3 DNA is TGTGCCAGCAGCTTTCCGCTAGCGGGAGGGCCAGATACGCAGTATTTT. The encoded protein is CASSFPLAGGPDTQYF.

The rearrangement joins TRBV4-2 to TRBJ1-2; perhaps TRBD1 as D (5 bases). The V and J ends lost 4 bases and 5 bases respectively, with 14 bases between them. The CDR3 runs 14 residues. CDR1 and CDR2 (germline): LGHNA, YNFKEQ. CDR3: CASSRDANPYGYTF. DNA for the CDR3: TGTGCCAGCAGCCGGGACGCTAACCCATATGGCTACACCTTC.

Turning to this clonotype: At one boundary the junction diverges from the germline segment, which might be a read error. The chain couples TRBV4-1 to TRBJ2-5; D possibly corresponds to TRBD2 (6 bases). This CDR3 is built from 14 residues. From germline, CDR1 is MGHRA and CDR2 YSYEKL. In DNA, the CDR3 is TGCGCGAGGAGCCGGGGACTTGACCAAGATACCCAGTACTTC. Translated: CARSRGLDQDTQYF.